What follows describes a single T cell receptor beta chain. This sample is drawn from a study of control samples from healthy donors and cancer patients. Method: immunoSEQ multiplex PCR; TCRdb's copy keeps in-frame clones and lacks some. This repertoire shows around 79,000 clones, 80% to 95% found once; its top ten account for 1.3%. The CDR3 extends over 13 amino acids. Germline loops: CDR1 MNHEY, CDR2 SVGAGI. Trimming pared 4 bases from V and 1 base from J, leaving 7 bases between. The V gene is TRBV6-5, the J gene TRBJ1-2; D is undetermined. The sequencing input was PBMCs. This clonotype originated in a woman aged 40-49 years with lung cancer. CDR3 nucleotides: TGTGCCAGCAGTTCTGGGGTTAACTATGGCTACACCTTC. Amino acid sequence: CASSSGVNYGYTF.